This TCR beta chain was retrieved from a study of Ad26.COV2.S vaccination and SARS-CoV-2 variants (dated by TCRdb to about 2021). With regard to the full study: Vaccine-arm donors came from COV1001, a multicentre, randomized, double-blind, placebo-controlled phase I-IIa trial of Ad26.COV2.S in healthy adults. Participants in the trial were split at random into five groups of five each, receiving low-dose or high-dose Ad26.COV2.S once or twice, or else placebo on both occasions. TCRbeta repertoire sequencing was used to assess the specificity and breadth of SARS-CoV-2-reactive T cell receptors after Ad26.COV2.S vaccination. A total of approximately 32 samples were included in the TCR-sequenced set, comprising roughly 20 Ad26.COV2.S vaccine recipients, 5 placebo recipients and 8 SARS-CoV-2 convalescent individuals. Blinding of investigators to trial group allocation was maintained during experiments and outcome assessment. Ad26.COV2.S was administered intramuscularly at a dose of 5x10^10 or 1x10^11 viral particles, either as one shot or as two shots given 56 days apart. Findings and caveats that apply to the study as a whole: It was noted by the authors that total T cell responses may have been underestimated by the TCR breadth and depth analyses. Higher spike-specific TCR breadth was observed in Ad26.COV2.S recipients than in placebo recipients (P = 0.0014). The study was not powered to compare responses between vaccine doses or regimens. After vaccination, substantial breadth of spike-specific CD8+ and CD4+ T cell responses was reported. Vaccine and placebo recipients had similar non-spike TCR breadth, a finding consistent with the vaccine containing only spike.

This clone has more than one count but fewer than ten. The antigen it binds to is not known. No much larger clonotype is one base removed from it; base qualities were not supplied. This sample's treatment or condition label indicates: around 19 received Ad26.COV2.S at low or high dose, single or two shots; about five received placebo; per-sample allocation not given. For vaccine and placebo recipients, repertoires were sequenced using samples collected on day 63 after the first injection. Cohort 1b enrolled some 25 adults aged 18-55 years at a single site in Boston, USA, between 29 July and 7 August 2020. Ad26.COV2.S was a replication-incompetent adenovirus type 26 vector that expressed a prefusion-stabilized SARS-CoV-2 spike protein derived from the original Wuhan strain. The immunoSEQ Assay was the method used to sequence TCRbeta CDR3 regions. After extraction, genomic DNA underwent amplification by bias-controlled multiplex PCR, followed by high-throughput sequencing. Under the source paper's analysis protocol: To quantify the absolute abundance of every unique TCRbeta CDR3 region, sequences were collapsed and filtered. T cell fraction was estimated by normalization of TCRbeta template counts to usable DNA, with usable DNA being measured through amplification of reference genes present in all nucleated cells. Repertoire TCRs were annotated as SARS-CoV-2-specific when V gene, CDR3 amino acid sequence and J gene were exactly matched to a known reactive TCR set. The reference SARS-CoV-2 TCR set was derived from MIRA and filtered for enrichment in COVID-19-positive ImmuneCODE repertoires, a step that removed public or cross-reactive TCRs. Using the MIRA antigens, annotated TCRs were further analysed by specific ORF or by position within an ORF. Depth was the summed frequency of annotated unique rearrangements, while breadth was defined as annotated unique rearrangements over total unique productive rearrangements. Two-sided Wilcoxon rank-sum tests were used to compare TCR breadth between groups. In its TCRdb copy, this immuneACCESS table keeps in-frame sequences only and misses some clones. Where compared with another copy, unresolved V genes explain less than half of these, and the others have no known cause. V and J calls and clone size are as listed in that table; D and trimming were resolved from the DNA. The sample records roughly 380,000 clones, 70% to 90% of which are singletons. The ten largest clones add up to approximately 4% of the sample.

The receptor's source is a person between 18 and 65 years old who received the Ad26.COV2.S COVID-19 vaccine or a placebo. The material was peripheral blood, obtained in a trial of Ad26.COV2.S vaccine versus placebo.

For the CDR3, the sequence is CASSYRGLNYGYTF. The bases read TGTGCCAGCAGTTACCGGGGGTTAAACTATGGCTACACCTTC. This receptor chain uses TRBV6-2 or TRBV6-3 and TRBJ1-2, with TRBD1 perhaps the D gene, on 5 matching bases. V is cut by 2 bases and J by 2 bases, and the space between the germline ends is 9 bases. CDR1 and CDR2 are drawn from the germline V gene: MNHEY, SVGEGT. The CDR3 goes from the cysteine to the phenylalanine over 14 residues. This entry keeps only the CDR3 DNA: 42 bases, framed from base 1.